This TCR beta chain was documented in a study of CD8 T cells in ankylosing spondylitis (dated 2017 in TCRdb). For the wider study: To find TCR variants linked to disease, the study profiled T cell receptor beta repertoires in ankylosing spondylitis patients and healthy donors. The whole study cohort included some 100 healthy donors and about two dozen ankylosing spondylitis patients. Samples of peripheral blood were taken, and for ankylosing spondylitis patients, synovial fluid was collected as well.

The study at large found these results: In peripheral blood, the disease-linked clones were found at relatively low frequencies and had a CD8+ phenotype. Significant enrichment of the disease-linked clones was reported in matched synovial fluid samples from ankylosing spondylitis patients. A TCR beta motif made up of several highly homologous amino acid variants appeared to be characteristic of blood from ankylosing spondylitis patients. Some TCR beta motif variants had previously been reported in synovial fluid and blood of reactive arthritis patients, which suggested common disease-initiation mechanisms.

TCRdb records Illumina HiSeq 2500 as the sequencer. Quantitative 5'-RACE with molecular barcodes was used to prepare TCR beta libraries. The original pipeline was this. A new computational method, built on a probabilistic model of VDJ rearrangement, was used to identify disease-linked TCR variants. The raw public reads went through TCRdb reprocessing: fastp at Q25, MiXCR clone calling, in-frame beta chains kept. Merged by CDR3 protein, the rows form single entries marked with the most common genes and DNA. TCRdb's processing, not the study's, gives the V and J calls here. The table for this sample lists some 200,000 distinct CDR3 sequences; around 13% of them were counted only once. Approximately 15% of the sample comes from the top ten. A note on this clonotype: The target of this receptor is not known. No base quality information exists; no much larger clone differs at one position.

The V end loses 4 bases and the J end loses 7 bases, and a stretch of 14 bases separates them. CDR1 and CDR2 were assigned from the germline V gene as SGHRS and YFSETQ. The CDR3 measures 13 amino acids from cysteine to phenylalanine. Of the read, only the CDR3 DNA is kept; its 39 bases are in frame from base 1. The sample taken for sequencing was blood, either unsorted or a sorted T cell fraction (not recorded which). Recombination joined TRBV5-1 with TRBJ1-1, with TRBD1 as a weak D call on 5 bases. The source is a male donor with ankylosing spondylitis or in good health (not recorded which). The CDR3 reads as follows: CASSPGTGYEAFF. DNA sequence: TGCGCCAGCAGCCCCGGGACTGGTTATGAAGCTTTCTTT.